Below are 21 T cell receptor beta chains sequenced from a single sample in a study of memory CD4+ T cells and cytomegalovirus serostatus. Only in-frame clones appear in the TCRdb table, and some are missing; sequencing was by immunoSEQ multiplex PCR. The sample consists of about 50,000 clones, roughly 73% of them appearing once. The sort gate was single viable CD3+CD4+CD8-CD45RO+ cells for memory CD4+ T cells. The source material was memory CD4+ T cells from blood. Receptors originate from an adult in good health and CMV-seronegative.

Only one count was recorded for this clone. The V gene is TRBV5-4, the J gene TRBJ1-1, with no clear D. The germline V gene encodes CDR1 SGHNT and CDR2 YYREEE (reference sequence). V was cut by 4 bases and J by 6 bases, with 7 bases left in between. CDR3 size: 11 residues. CDR3 nucleotide sequence: TGTGCCAGCAGCGAAGGCCCTGAAGCTTTCTTT. This codes for CASSEGPEAFF.

This clone occurred a few times. The chain joins TRBV18 to TRBJ1-2, with 7 bases aligning to TRBD1. Losses at the gene ends were 3 bases for V and 6 bases for J; bases not matched to a gene: 7. The CDR3 is 14 residues long. Germline lookup yields CDR1 KGHSH and CDR2 LQKENI. Here the CDR3 reads CASSPGQKANGYTF. The CDR3 coding sequence is TGTGCCAGCTCACCGGGACAGAAAGCAAATGGCTACACCTTC.

The rearrangement links TRBV28 to TRBJ1-1; a possible D gene is TRBD1 (5 bases). The V gene lost 7 bases and the J gene lost 1 base, with 10 bases spanning the gap. This CDR3 region has 13 residues. CDR1 and CDR2 (germline): MDHEN, SYDVKM. The CDR3 DNA reads TGTGCCAGCATCCCGGGGGGGAACACTGAAGCTTTCTTT. It codes for CASIPGGNTEAFF.

This sequence joins TRBV28 and TRBJ1-5; D is undetermined. The V and J ends lost 4 bases and 0 bases respectively, with 7 bases between them. The germline CDR1 and CDR2 sequences are MDHEN and SYDVKM. The CDR3 sequence is 14 residues long. The CDR3 is CASSWTDSNQPQHF. The CDR3 bases are TGTGCCAGCAGTTGGACGGATAGCAATCAGCCCCAGCATTTT.

The rearrangement joins TRBV5-1 to TRBJ2-6; D is perhaps TRBD1 or TRBD2 (5 bases each). CDR3 length: 18 amino acids. Germline CDR1 is SGHRS and CDR2 is YFSETQ. Trimming left V 4 bases short and J 0 bases short, with 17 bases between. CDR3 region: CASSALGTSSSGANVLTF. The CDR3 region has the DNA TGCGCCAGCAGCGCCCTCGGGACGTCTAGCTCTGGGGCCAACGTCCTGACTTTC.

V usage is TRBV9 and J usage is TRBJ2-1; 11 bases are a match to TRBD2. The CDR3 extends over 15 amino acids. Germline CDR1 is SGDLS and CDR2 is YYNGEE. The V gene end was trimmed by 4 bases and the J gene end by 6 bases; junction bases not matched to a gene: 6. DNA for the CDR3: TGTGCCAGCAGCACGAGTAGCGGGAGGGGCAATGAGCAGTTCTTC. This codes for CASSTSSGRGNEQFF.

This clone was seen only once. In the same sample, other DNA sequences code for this CDR3. The J gene is TRBJ2-7, the V gene TRBV18, with 7 bases aligning to TRBD2. Unmatched junction bases numbered 5, after V lost 6 bases and J lost 0 bases. The V gene's germline CDR1 is KGHSH and CDR2 LQKENI. The CDR3 length is 14 residues. The CDR3 nucleotides read TGTGCCAGCTCGCCCGGGACTAACTCCTACGAGCAGTACTTC. Encoded protein: CASSPGTNSYEQYF.

This rearrangement joins TRBV7-2 to TRBJ1-2; 8 positions agree with TRBD1. Germline V gene sequence: CDR1 SGHTA, CDR2 FQGNSA. Trimming took 5 bases from V and 3 from J; bases not matched to a gene: 11. This CDR3 has 16 amino acids. The CDR3 DNA sequence: TGTGCCAGCAGCCCAAGGTCCAGGGGGCTCGACTATGGCTACACCTTC. Translated: CASSPRSRGLDYGYTF.

This clone turned up a few times. The J gene is TRBJ2-7, the V gene TRBV6-1; no clear D gene. This CDR3 comprises 13 residues. CDR1 is MNHNS, CDR2 SASEGT, per germline. Trimming shortened V by 8 bases and J by 0 bases, and 11 bases separated the two germline ends. CDR3 DNA sequence: TGTGCCAGCCAGCGTCTGAGCTCCTACGAGCAGTACTTC. Encoded protein: CASQRLSSYEQYF.

This clone was seen just once. The genes are TRBV30 and TRBJ1-1; the D is unclear. The germline CDR1 and CDR2 sequences are GTSNPN and SVGIG (reference sequence). This CDR3 contains 13 residues. Trimming took off 4 bases at V and 8 bases at J, with 17 bases between the two ends. The CDR3 protein is CAWISLLRGEAFF. CDR3 sequence (DNA): TGTGCCTGGATAAGTCTCTTAAGAGGGGAAGCTTTCTTT. Looking up the rest from reference TRBV30 and TRBJ1-1 gives the full variable domain: SQTIHQWPATLVQPVGSPLSLECTVEGTSNPNLYWYRQAAGRGLQLLFYSVGIGQISSEVPQNLSASRPQDRQFILSSKKLLLSDSGFYLCAWISLLRGEAFFGQGTRLTVV.

This chain joins TRBV2 and TRBJ2-7, with D possibly matching TRBD2 (6 bases). V was trimmed by 7 bases and J by 0 bases, leaving 22 bases between them. The CDR3 sequence is 17 residues long. Germline-derived CDR1 and CDR2 are SNHLY and FYNNEI. The CDR3: CASIPKWGVDSSYEQYF. The CDR3 DNA reads as TGTGCCAGCATTCCTAAATGGGGGGTTGACAGCTCCTACGAGCAGTACTTC. The full variable domain, in which reference TRBV2 and TRBJ2-7 provide the parts outside the CDR3, is EPEVTQTPSHQVTQMGQEVILRCVPISNHLYFYWYRQILGQKVEFLVSFYNNEISEKSEIFDDQFSVERPDGSNFTLKIRSTKLEDSAMYFCASIPKWGVDSSYEQYFGPGTRLTVT.

By share, this clone ranks as medium-sized (0.01 to 0.1%). The chain carries TRBV7-9 and TRBJ1-3; the D is unclear. The germline V gene encodes CDR1 SEHNR and CDR2 FQNEAQ (reference sequence). CDR3 length equals 13 residues. The V end was cut by 7 bases, the J end by 2 bases, with 9 bases between. The CDR3 region has the DNA TGTGCCAGCAATCAAGGGCCTGGAAACACCATATATTTT. Encoded protein: CASNQGPGNTIYF.

The V call is TRBV4-2, the J call TRBJ2-1; no firm D call. The length of the CDR3 is 13 residues. Germline CDR1 reads LGHNA; CDR2 reads YNFKEQ. V was pared by 1 base and J by 5 bases, with 6 bases between. The CDR3 bases are TGTGCCAGCAGCCAAGTCTATGACAATGAGCAGTTCTTC. This sequence encodes CASSQVYDNEQFF.

This clone came up once. Other DNA sequences of this sample code for an identical CDR3. The chain has TRBV28 and TRBJ1-2, with D perhaps matching TRBD1 (6 bases). The CDR3 contains 12 residues. V was pared by 5 bases and J by 4 bases, with 8 bases between. Germline assignment: CDR1 MDHEN and CDR2 SYDVKM. CDR3 residues: CASSTGPYGYTF. CDR3 coding DNA: TGTGCCAGCAGTACAGGGCCCTATGGCTACACCTTC.

The chain joins TRBV6-7 to TRBJ2-1; 11 bases match TRBD2. TRBV6-7 is flagged as an ORF with uncertain function. V was clipped by 6 bases and J by 4 bases; unmatched bases: 2. The CDR3 runs 14 residues. CDR3 coding DNA: TGTGCCAGCAGGGGGACTAGCGGATACAATGAGCAGTTCTTC. Protein sequence: CASRGTSGYNEQFF.

The chain recombines TRBV7-2 with TRBJ2-5; 11 nucleotides line up with TRBD1. V lost 5 bases, J lost 5 bases, and 4 bases stayed unmatched. Germline V gives CDR1 SGHTA, CDR2 FQGNSA. The CDR3 totals 14 residues. CDR3 nucleotide sequence: TGTGCCAGCAGCCGGACAGGGGGCACGGAGACCCAGTACTTC. Amino acids: CASSRTGGTETQYF.

This rearrangement joins TRBV5-6 to TRBJ1-2, with TRBD1 matching over 7 bases. The CDR3 covers 15 residues. The V and J ends lost 3 bases and 7 bases, in that order; junction bases with no gene match: 12. The germline gives CDR1 SGHDT, CDR2 YYEEEE. The CDR3 protein is CASSSRGQGGGGYTF. In DNA, the CDR3 is TGTGCCAGCAGCTCCCGAGGGCAGGGGGGCGGTGGCTACACCTTC.

The chain couples TRBV10-1 to TRBJ2-3; D is perhaps TRBD1 or TRBD2 (5 bases each). The CDR3 is 13 amino acids. The germline V gene has CDR1 WNHNN and CDR2 SYGVQD (reference sequence). V lost 10 bases to trimming and J lost 5 bases, with 16 bases between them. CDR3 bases: TGCGCCAACAGCCCCCCTGGGGGAGATACGCAGTATTTT. Residues: CANSPPGGDTQYF.

The CDR3 loop is CASSRQGASYNEQFF. The CDR3 nucleotides are TGTGCCAGCAGCCGGCAGGGGGCTTCCTACAATGAGCAGTTCTTC. The rearrangement links TRBV11-2 to TRBJ2-1, with TRBD1 matching 8 bases. This CDR3 contains 15 residues. V dropped 5 bases and J dropped 1; count of bases not matched to a gene: 4. Germline V lookup: CDR1 SGHAT, CDR2 FQNNGV.

The chain joins TRBV29-1 to TRBJ1-1; 9 bases align to TRBD1. With 2 bases clipped from V and 1 base from J, the junction kept 5 bases outside the gene matches. Germline V lookup: CDR1 SQVTM, CDR2 ANQGSEA. The CDR3 covers 15 residues. In nucleotides, the CDR3 is TGCAGCGTTGAATATCCGGGACAGGGGAACACTGAAGCTTTCTTT. It codes for CSVEYPGQGNTEAFF.

The chain recombines TRBV7-7 with TRBJ1-6, with 7 bases that match TRBD1. The V segment lost 1 base and the J segment 9 bases; nucleotides outside the gene matches: 0. CDR1 SSHAT and CDR2 FNYEAQ come from the germline V gene (reference sequence). CDR3 length: 13 residues. The CDR3 DNA is TGTGCCAGCAGCTTAGACAGGGGTTCACCCCTCCACTTT. Amino acids: CASSLDRGSPLHF.